These T cell receptor beta chains were read from a single sample in a study of cytotoxic CD8 clonotypes in ibrutinib-treated CLL. Repertoires were generated with immunoSEQ multiplex PCR, while TCRdb's copy carries only in-frame clones and drops some. The sample carries some 300,000 clones, 70% to 80% recorded once. The material sequenced was PBMCs, taken before ibrutinib treatment. These receptor sequences come from a human donor with chronic lymphocytic leukemia. Both conserved end residues are part of each CDR3. A D gene is named only where the DNA matches it firmly. Some rows have no size entry. The others give once, few or many, or a class for an expanded clone.

j_call clone_size d_call v_call cdr3_aa cdr3_nt
TRBJ2-3 - - TRBV7-2 CASSRGPTDTQYF TGTGCCAGCAGCCGAGGACCCACAGATACGCAGTATTTT
TRBJ2-1 - TRBD2 TRBV10-3 CAISESGLAGAVNEQFF TGTGCCATCAGTGAGTCGGGCCTAGCGGGAGCCGTGAATGAGCAGTTCTTC
TRBJ1-4 - TRBD1 TRBV27 CASRPSPGTGSGKLFF TGTGCCAGCAGACCCAGCCCTGGGACAGGGAGTGGAAAACTGTTTTTT
TRBJ1-1 - - TRBV19 CASSIELNTEAFF TGTGCCAGTAGTATAGAGCTGAACACTGAAGCTTTCTTT
TRBJ1-2 - - TRBV7-8 CASSLGARESYGYTF TGTGCCAGCAGCTTAGGGGCCCGGGAGTCCTATGGCTACACCTTC
TRBJ1-4 - - TRBV19 CATADLGGAKLFF TGTGCCACGGCTGACTTAGGGGGTGCAAAACTGTTTTTT
TRBJ2-7 once TRBD1 TRBV4-3 CASSQDLAGGGEQYF TGCGCCAGCAGCCAAGATCTGGCAGGGGGCGGCGAGCAGTACTTC
TRBJ2-1 - - TRBV30 CAWTKTAGPYNEQFF TGTGCCTGGACTAAGACTGCTGGCCCCTACAATGAGCAGTTCTTC
TRBJ1-1 - - TRBV15 CATRLHRANTEAFF TGTGCCACCAGGTTACACAGGGCTAACACTGAAGCTTTCTTT
TRBJ1-4 few - TRBV27 CASKLRGRGNEKLFF TGTGCCAGCAAATTACGGGGAAGGGGGAATGAAAAACTGTTTTTT
TRBJ1-5 - - TRBV27 CASSPRRLGSNQPQHF TGTGCCAGCAGCCCTCGGCGTCTGGGTAGCAATCAGCCCCAGCATTTT
TRBJ2-1 - - TRBV29-1 CSVEDLEEVEQFF TGCAGCGTTGAAGACCTCGAGGAAGTTGAGCAGTTCTTC
TRBJ1-2 - - TRBV10-3 CAITTGVGYTF TGTGCCATCACTACGGGTGTTGGCTACACCTTC
TRBJ1-1 - - TRBV5-1 CASSLEGGSEAFF TGCGCCAGCAGCTTGGAGGGGGGCTCTGAAGCTTTCTTT
TRBJ1-1 - - TRBV28 CASRIPNTEAFF TGTGCCAGCAGGATACCGAACACTGAAGCTTTCTTT
TRBJ2-1 - - TRBV7-2 CASSITGSSYNEQFF TGTGCCAGCAGCATTACTGGAAGCTCCTACAATGAGCAGTTCTTC
TRBJ1-4 - - TRBV7-9 CASSSTTGNNEKLFF TGTGCCAGCAGCAGCACGACAGGCAATAATGAAAAACTGTTTTTT
TRBJ2-7 - - TRBV7-9 CASSATSIGEQYF TGTGCCAGCAGCGCGACTAGTATAGGCGAGCAGTACTTC
TRBJ2-2 - - TRBV6-6 CASSYSAWTGELFF TGTGCCAGCAGTTACTCTGCTTGGACCGGGGAGCTGTTTTTT
TRBJ1-5 - TRBD1 TRBV28 CASSLGPPGPGGPQHF TGTGCCAGCAGTTTGGGTCCGCCGGGGCCAGGGGGGCCCCAGCATTTT
TRBJ1-1 - TRBD1 TRBV30 CAWTTGETEAFF TGTGCCTGGACGACAGGGGAGACTGAAGCTTTCTTT
TRBJ2-7 - TRBD1 TRBV18 CASSPGQGTYEQYF TGTGCCAGCTCACCGGGACAGGGAACCTACGAGCAGTACTTC
TRBJ2-7 - - TRBV27 CASSHGTLTYEQYF TGTGCCAGCAGTCACGGGACATTAACCTACGAGCAGTACTTC
TRBJ2-1 once TRBD2 TRBV7-3 CASSLGTSVGNEQFF TGTGCCAGCAGCTTAGGGACTAGCGTGGGTAATGAGCAGTTCTTC
TRBJ2-5 - TRBD2 TRBV9 CASSVSGRSGETQYF TGTGCCAGCAGCGTAAGCGGGAGGAGTGGAGAGACCCAGTACTTC
TRBJ2-3 - - TRBV30 CAWSHLGTDTQYF TGTGCCTGGAGTCATCTGGGCACAGATACGCAGTATTTT
TRBJ2-3 - - TRBV19 CASRNTGFSTDTQYF TGTGCCAGTAGGAATACAGGTTTCAGCACAGATACGCAGTATTTT
TRBJ1-5 - - TRBV5-6 CASSLGGGQPQHF TGTGCCAGCAGCTTGGGGGGGGGTCAGCCCCAGCATTTT
TRBJ1-2 - TRBD1 TRBV6-1 CASSVQGSYGYTF TGTGCCAGCAGTGTACAGGGGAGTTATGGCTACACCTTC
TRBJ2-5 - TRBD1 TRBV7-6 CASSHDVWTGETQYF TGTGCCAGCAGCCACGACGTATGGACAGGGGAGACCCAGTACTTC
TRBJ2-7 - TRBD1 TRBV7-9 CASSLAAGGFDEQYF TGTGCCAGCAGCTTAGCCGCAGGGGGCTTCGACGAGCAGTACTTC
TRBJ2-1 - TRBD2 TRBV7-9 CASSRDGWREGLHYNEQFF TGTGCCAGCAGCCGTGATGGCTGGCGGGAGGGCCTGCACTACAATGAGCAGTTCTTC
TRBJ2-5 - TRBD2 TRBV5-6 CASSLAVLAGETQYF TGTGCCAGCAGCTTGGCCGTTTTAGCGGGAGAGACCCAGTACTTC
TRBJ2-7 - TRBD2 TRBV13 CASSLVETSDYSAYEQYF TGTGCCAGCAGCTTAGTAGAGACTAGCGATTACTCCGCCTACGAGCAGTACTTC
TRBJ2-1 - TRBD2 TRBV29-1 CSVTGLAGGPSYNEQFF TGCAGCGTTACCGGACTAGCGGGAGGGCCTTCCTACAATGAGCAGTTCTTC
TRBJ2-5 - TRBD2 TRBV6-6 CASSYPPAGGPETQYF TGTGCCAGCAGTTACCCTCCAGCGGGAGGGCCGGAGACCCAGTACTTC
TRBJ2-1 - TRBD2 TRBV10-1 CASSESRLAGGEEQFF TGCGCCAGCAGTGAGTCGAGACTAGCGGGAGGCGAAGAGCAGTTCTTC
TRBJ2-3 few - TRBV7-9 CASSSSNTDTQYF TGTGCCAGCAGCTCCAGTAACACAGATACGCAGTATTTT
TRBJ2-7 - TRBD1 TRBV6-5 CASSYGTGKLYEQYF TGTGCCAGCAGTTACGGGACAGGGAAGCTGTACGAGCAGTACTTC
TRBJ2-7 few - TRBV6-1 CASSWGSYEQYF TGTGCCAGCAGTTGGGGGTCCTACGAGCAGTACTTC
TRBJ2-1 - TRBD2 TRBV5-1 CASSTGLAVNEQFF TGCGCCAGCAGCACGGGACTAGCGGTTAATGAGCAGTTCTTC
TRBJ2-7 - - TRBV16 CASSQFGNEAGRYEQYF TGTGCCAGCAGCCAATTTGGAAATGAGGCAGGGAGGTACGAGCAGTACTTC
TRBJ2-7 - - TRBV29-1 CSVEEGSYEQYF TGCAGCGTTGAAGAGGGAAGCTACGAGCAGTACTTC
TRBJ2-5 - - TRBV5-1 CASSLSGSGTQETQYF TGCGCCAGCAGCTTGTCCGGCAGTGGGACCCAAGAGACCCAGTACTTC
TRBJ1-1 - TRBD1 TRBV5-1 CASSLPGGFTEAFF TGCGCCAGCAGCTTGCCAGGGGGCTTCACTGAAGCTTTCTTT
TRBJ2-1 - - TRBV4-3 CASSQFSKNEQFF TGCGCCAGCAGCCAGTTCAGCAAGAATGAGCAGTTCTTC